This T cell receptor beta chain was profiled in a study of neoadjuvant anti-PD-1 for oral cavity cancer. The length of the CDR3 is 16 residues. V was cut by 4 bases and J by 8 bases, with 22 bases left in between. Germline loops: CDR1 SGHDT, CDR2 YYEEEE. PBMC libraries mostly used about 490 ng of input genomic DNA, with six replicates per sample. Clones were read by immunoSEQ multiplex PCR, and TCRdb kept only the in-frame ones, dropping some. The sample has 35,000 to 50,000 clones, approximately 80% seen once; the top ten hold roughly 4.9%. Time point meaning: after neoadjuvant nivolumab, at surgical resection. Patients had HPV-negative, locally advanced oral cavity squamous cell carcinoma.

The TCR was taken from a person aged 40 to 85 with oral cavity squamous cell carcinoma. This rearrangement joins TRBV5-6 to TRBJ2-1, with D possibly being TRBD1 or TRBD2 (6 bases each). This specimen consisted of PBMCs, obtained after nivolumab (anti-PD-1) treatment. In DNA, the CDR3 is TGTGCCAGCAGCGCCCCTCGCCGGGGGCTTTCGGATGAGCAGTTCTTC. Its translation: CASSAPRRGLSDEQFF.